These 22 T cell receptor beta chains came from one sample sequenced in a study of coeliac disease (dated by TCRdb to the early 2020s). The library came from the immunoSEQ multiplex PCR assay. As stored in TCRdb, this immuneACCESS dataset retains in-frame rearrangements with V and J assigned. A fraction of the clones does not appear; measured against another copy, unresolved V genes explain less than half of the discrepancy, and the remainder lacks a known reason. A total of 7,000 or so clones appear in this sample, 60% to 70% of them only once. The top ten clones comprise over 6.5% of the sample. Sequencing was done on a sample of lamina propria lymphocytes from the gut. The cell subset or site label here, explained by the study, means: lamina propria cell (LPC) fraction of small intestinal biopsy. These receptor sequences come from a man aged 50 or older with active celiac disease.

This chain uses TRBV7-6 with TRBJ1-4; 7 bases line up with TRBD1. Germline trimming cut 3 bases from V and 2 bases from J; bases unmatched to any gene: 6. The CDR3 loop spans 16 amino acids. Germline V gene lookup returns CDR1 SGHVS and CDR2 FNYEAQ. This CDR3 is CASSLGNRGTNEKLFF. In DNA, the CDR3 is TGTGCCAGCAGCTTGGGGAACAGGGGCACTAATGAAAAACTGTTTTTT.

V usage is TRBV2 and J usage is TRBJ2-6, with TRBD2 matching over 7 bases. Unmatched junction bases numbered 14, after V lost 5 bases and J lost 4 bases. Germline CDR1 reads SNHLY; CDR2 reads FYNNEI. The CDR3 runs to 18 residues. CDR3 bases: TGTGCCAGCAGTACCCCGGGAGGCCCCCCTGGAGGGGCCAACGTCCTGACTTTC. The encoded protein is CASSTPGGPPGGANVLTF. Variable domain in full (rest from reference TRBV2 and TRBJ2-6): EPEVTQTPSHQVTQMGQEVILRCVPISNHLYFYWYRQILGQKVEFLVSFYNNEISEKSEIFDDQFSVERPDGSNFTLKIRSTKLEDSAMYFCASSTPGGPPGGANVLTFGAGSRLTVL.

The CDR3 DNA follows: TGTGCCAGTAGCCGACGGCCCCCCCGCGAACTAGGAGGTGAAGCTTTCTTT. This sequence encodes CASSRRPPRELGGEAFF. V and J are TRBV19 and TRBJ1-1; no clear D. Germline CDR1 reads LNHDA; CDR2 reads SQIVND (reference sequence). Deletions cut 6 bases from V and 7 bases from J, with 27 bases between. The CDR3 sequence is 17 residues long.

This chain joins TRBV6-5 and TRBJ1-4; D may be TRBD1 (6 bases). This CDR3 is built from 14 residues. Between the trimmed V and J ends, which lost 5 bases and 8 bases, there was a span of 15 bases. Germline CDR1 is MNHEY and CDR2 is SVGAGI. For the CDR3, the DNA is TGTGCCAGCAGTCCGACAGGCTCCTCCGAAAAACTGTTTTTT. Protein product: CASSPTGSSEKLFF.

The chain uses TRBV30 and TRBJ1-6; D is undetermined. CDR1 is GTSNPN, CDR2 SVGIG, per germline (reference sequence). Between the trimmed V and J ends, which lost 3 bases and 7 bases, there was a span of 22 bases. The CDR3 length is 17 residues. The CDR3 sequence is CAWRGGSAGPLNSPLHF. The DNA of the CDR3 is TGTGCCTGGAGAGGTGGGAGTGCAGGACCACTCAATTCACCCCTCCACTTT.

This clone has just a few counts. CDR3 protein: CASSFYTGVGSPLHF. The CDR3, as DNA: TGTGCCAGCAGCTTCTATACAGGGGTAGGCTCACCCCTCCACTTT. The gene calls are TRBV5-6 and TRBJ1-6; 7 bases fit TRBD1. V dropped 2 bases and J dropped 10; count of bases not matched to a gene: 9. Germline lookup yields CDR1 SGHDT and CDR2 YYEEEE. This CDR3 has 15 amino acids.

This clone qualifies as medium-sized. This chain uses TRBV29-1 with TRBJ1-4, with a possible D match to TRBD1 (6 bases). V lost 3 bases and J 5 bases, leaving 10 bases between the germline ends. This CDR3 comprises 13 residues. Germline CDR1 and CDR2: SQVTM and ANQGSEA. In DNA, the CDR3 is TGCAGCGTTGATGGGGGCTCCAATGAAAAACTGTTTTTT. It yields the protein CSVDGGSNEKLFF.

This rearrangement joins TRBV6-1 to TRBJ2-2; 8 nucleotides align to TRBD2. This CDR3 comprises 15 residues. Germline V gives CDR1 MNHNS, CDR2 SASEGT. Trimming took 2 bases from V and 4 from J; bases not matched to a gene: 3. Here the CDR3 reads CASSELAGTTGELFF. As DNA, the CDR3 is TGTGCCAGCAGTGAACTAGCGGGTACCACCGGGGAGCTGTTTTTT.

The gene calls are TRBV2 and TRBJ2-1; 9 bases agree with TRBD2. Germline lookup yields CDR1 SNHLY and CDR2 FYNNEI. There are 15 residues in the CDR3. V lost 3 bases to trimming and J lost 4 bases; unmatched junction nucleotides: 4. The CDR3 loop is CASSDETSGYNEQFF. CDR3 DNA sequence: TGTGCCAGCAGTGATGAGACTAGCGGTTACAATGAGCAGTTCTTC.

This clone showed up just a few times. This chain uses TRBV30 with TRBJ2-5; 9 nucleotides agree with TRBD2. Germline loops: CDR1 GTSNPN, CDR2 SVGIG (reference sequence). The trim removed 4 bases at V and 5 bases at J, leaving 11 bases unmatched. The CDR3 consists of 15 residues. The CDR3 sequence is CAWTLGLAGWETQYF. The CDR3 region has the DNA TGTGCCTGGACCTTAGGTCTAGCGGGGTGGGAGACCCAGTACTTC.

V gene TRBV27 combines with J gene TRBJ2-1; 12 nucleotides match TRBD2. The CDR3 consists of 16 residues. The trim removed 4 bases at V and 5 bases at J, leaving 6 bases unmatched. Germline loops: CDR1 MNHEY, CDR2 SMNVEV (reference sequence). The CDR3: CASSSLAGGENNEQFF. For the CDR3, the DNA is TGTGCCAGCAGTTCCCTAGCGGGAGGGGAAAACAATGAGCAGTTCTTC.

CDR3 region: CASSRRYQETQYF. DNA for the CDR3: TGTGCCAGCAGCCGTAGATACCAAGAGACCCAGTACTTC. The genes are TRBV7-3 and TRBJ2-5; no clear D gene. The germline gives CDR1 SGHTA, CDR2 FQGTGA. The V gene lost 5 bases and the J gene lost 0 bases, with 7 bases spanning the gap. The CDR3 is 13 amino acids.

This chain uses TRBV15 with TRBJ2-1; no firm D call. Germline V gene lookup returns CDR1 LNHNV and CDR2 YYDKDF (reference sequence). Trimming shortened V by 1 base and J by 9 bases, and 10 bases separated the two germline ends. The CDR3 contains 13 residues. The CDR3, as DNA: TGTGCCACCAGCAGAGTCCCGGGTCGTGAGCAGTTCTTC. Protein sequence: CATSRVPGREQFF.

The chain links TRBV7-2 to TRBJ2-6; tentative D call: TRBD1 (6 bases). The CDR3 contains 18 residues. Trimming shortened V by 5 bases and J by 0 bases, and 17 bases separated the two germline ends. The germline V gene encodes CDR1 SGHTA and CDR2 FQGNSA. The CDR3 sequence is CASSEKGQSSSGANVLTF. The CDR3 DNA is TGTGCCAGCAGCGAGAAAGGACAGTCGTCCTCTGGGGCCAACGTCCTGACTTTC.

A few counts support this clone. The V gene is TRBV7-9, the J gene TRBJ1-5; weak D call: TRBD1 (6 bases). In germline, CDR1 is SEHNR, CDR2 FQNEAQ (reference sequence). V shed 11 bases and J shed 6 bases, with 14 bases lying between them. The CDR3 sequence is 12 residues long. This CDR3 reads CAVGDNAQPQHF. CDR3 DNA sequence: TGTGCCGTCGGGGACAATGCTCAGCCCCAGCATTTT.

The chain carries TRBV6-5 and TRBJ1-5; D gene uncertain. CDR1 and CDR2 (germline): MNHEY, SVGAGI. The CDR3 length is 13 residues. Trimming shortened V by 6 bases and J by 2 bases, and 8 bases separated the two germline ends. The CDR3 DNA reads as TGTGCCAGCAGGGGAGCGGGCAATCAGCCCCAGCATTTT. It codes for CASRGAGNQPQHF.

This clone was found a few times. CDR3 nucleotide sequence: TGTGCCAGTAGTATAGGGCCCAGTCGTTTGAACACTGAAGCTTTCTTT. Translation: CASSIGPSRLNTEAFF. This chain joins TRBV19 and TRBJ1-1; D is undetermined. V lost 1 base and J 0 bases, leaving 12 bases between the germline ends. The CDR3 consists of 16 residues. Germline V gives CDR1 LNHDA, CDR2 SQIVND (reference sequence).

CDR3 sequence (DNA): TGTGCCAGCAGCTTAAAGTCGCGCTACAATGAGCAGTTCTTC. This sequence encodes CASSLKSRYNEQFF. The rearrangement joins TRBV11-3 to TRBJ2-1; D is unresolved. The germline gives CDR1 SGHNT, CDR2 YENEEA. V lost 2 bases, J lost 3 bases, and 8 bases lay in between. This CDR3 is 14 amino acids long.

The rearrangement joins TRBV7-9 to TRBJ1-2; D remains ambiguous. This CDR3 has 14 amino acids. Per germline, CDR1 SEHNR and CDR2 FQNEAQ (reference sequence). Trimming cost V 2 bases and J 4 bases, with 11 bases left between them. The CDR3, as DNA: TGTGCCAGCAGCTTAATGGGCGGGAGCTATGGCTACACCTTC. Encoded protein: CASSLMGGSYGYTF.

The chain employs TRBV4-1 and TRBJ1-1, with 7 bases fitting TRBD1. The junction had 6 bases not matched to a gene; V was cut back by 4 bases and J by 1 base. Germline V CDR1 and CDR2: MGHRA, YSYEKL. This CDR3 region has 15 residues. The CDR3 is CASSRIDRENTEAFF. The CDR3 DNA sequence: TGCGCCAGCAGCCGAATTGACAGGGAGAACACTGAAGCTTTCTTT.

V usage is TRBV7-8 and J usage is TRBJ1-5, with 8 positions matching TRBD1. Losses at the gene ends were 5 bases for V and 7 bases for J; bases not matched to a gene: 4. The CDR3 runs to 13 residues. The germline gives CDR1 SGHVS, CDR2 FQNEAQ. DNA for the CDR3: TGTGCCAGCAGCCAACAGGGGGGACAGCCCCAGCATTTT. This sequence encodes CASSQQGGQPQHF.

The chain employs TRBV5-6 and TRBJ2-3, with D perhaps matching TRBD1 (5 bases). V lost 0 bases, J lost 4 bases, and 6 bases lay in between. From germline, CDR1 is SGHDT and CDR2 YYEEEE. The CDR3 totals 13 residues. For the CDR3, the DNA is TGTGCCAGCAGCTTGGGGGGCCCAGATACGCAGTATTTT. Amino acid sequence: CASSLGGPDTQYF.